Given below is one T cell receptor (beta chain) in context. Assay used: immunoSEQ multiplex PCR; TCRdb lists only in-frame clones, some missing. The table shows 150,000 to 200,000 clones, with 90% occurring only once. This sample stems from a study of blood T cell repertoires in COVID-19. The sequenced sample was peripheral blood. This TCR derives from a man between 45 and 60 years old with acute or convalescent COVID-19.

The CDR3 DNA reads TGTGCCAGCAGTTTGCCAATTACCGGGGGACAGACGGTCTCCTACGAGCAGTACTTC. Protein product: CASSLPITGGQTVSYEQYF. V and J are TRBV28 and TRBJ2-7, with D perhaps TRBD1 (7 bases). V lost 3 bases and J lost 0, with 24 bases in between. CDR1 is MDHEN, CDR2 SYDVKM, per germline. CDR3 length equals 19 residues.